This record looks at one TCR beta chain sequence and its context. No antigen is known for it. The entry originates in a study of cytomegalovirus exposure and HLA in healthy donors. Findings of the study overall: By HLA locus, TCR association rates varied in a later analysis, with DRB1 showing the most and HLA-C the fewest. It was shown in a later analysis that HLA-associated TCR beta chains were more clonally expanded than other, equally common chains.

60 Vbeta and 13 Jbeta primers were used in PCR. Original analysis: About 80 million unique TCR beta chains, 9.5 million to 11 million of them shared, were counted by a later analysis. Measured with immunoSEQ multiplex PCR; TCRdb has only the in-frame clones, and not every one. That table gives V, J and clone size, and the DNA gave D and trimming. The repertoire holds around 68,000 clones, with around 70% as singletons. The sequence derives from a woman aged 25-40 years in good health and CMV-seronegative. The specimen sequenced was PBMCs.

CDR3 nucleotide sequence: TGTGCCAGCAGCTTACGCGGGGACCAGGGAGGTCATTCACCCCTCCACTTT. This encodes CASSLRGDQGGHSPLHF. V gene TRBV5-5 combines with J gene TRBJ1-6; perhaps TRBD1 as D (5 bases). The CDR3 spans 17 residues. The germline V gene encodes CDR1 SGHKS and CDR2 YYEKEE (reference sequence). Trimming shortened V by 2 bases and J by 8 bases, and 20 bases separated the two germline ends.